This T cell receptor beta chain was recovered during a study of identical twins. One entry per CDR3 protein, called by TCRdb with MiXCR from the 5' RACE reads. Here the sample spans roughly 770,000 distinct CDR3 sequences, about 20% being singletons. These data also formed part of another study, on T cells expressing NK-cell markers.

This TCR derives from a woman younger than 35 in good health. Sequenced input: PBMCs.

Written as DNA, the CDR3 is TGTGCCAGCATAGGGGGCGCTTCTGGAAACACCATATATTTT. Amino acid sequence: CASIGGASGNTIYF. The chain employs TRBV2 and TRBJ1-3; 7 bases align to TRBD1. Looked up from germline, CDR1 is SNHLY and CDR2 is FYNNEI. There are 14 residues in the CDR3. V lost 7 bases to trimming and J lost 1 base; unmatched junction nucleotides: 4.